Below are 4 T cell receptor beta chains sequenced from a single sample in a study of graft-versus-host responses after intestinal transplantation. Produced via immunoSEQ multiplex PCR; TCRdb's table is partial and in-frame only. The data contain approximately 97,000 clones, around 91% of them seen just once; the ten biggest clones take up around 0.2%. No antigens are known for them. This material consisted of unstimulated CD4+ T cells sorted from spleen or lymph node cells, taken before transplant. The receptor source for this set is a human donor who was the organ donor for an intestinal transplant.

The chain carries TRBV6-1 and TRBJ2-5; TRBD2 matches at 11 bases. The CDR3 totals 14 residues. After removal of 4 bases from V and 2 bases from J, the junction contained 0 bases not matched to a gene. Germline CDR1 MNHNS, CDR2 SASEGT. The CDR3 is CASSASGGQETQYF. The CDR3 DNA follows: TGTGCCAGCAGTGCTAGCGGGGGGCAAGAGACCCAGTACTTC.

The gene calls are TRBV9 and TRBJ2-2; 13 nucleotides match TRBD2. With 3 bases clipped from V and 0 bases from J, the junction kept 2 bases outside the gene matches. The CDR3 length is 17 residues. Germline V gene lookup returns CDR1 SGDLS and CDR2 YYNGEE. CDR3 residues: CASSATSGGANTGELFF. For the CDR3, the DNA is TGTGCCAGCAGCGCCACTAGCGGGGGGGCGAACACCGGGGAGCTGTTTTTT.

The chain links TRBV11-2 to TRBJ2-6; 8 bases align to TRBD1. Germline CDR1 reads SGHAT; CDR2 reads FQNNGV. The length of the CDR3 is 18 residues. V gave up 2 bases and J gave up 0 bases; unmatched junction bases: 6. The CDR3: CASSLFARGLSGANVLTF. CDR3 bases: TGTGCCAGCAGCTTATTTGCCAGGGGGCTCTCTGGGGCCAACGTCCTGACTTTC.

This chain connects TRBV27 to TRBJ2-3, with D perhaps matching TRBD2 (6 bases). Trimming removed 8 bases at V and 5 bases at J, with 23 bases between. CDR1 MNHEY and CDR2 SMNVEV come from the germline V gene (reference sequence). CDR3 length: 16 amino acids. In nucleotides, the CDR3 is TGTGCCAGCCAGATCGCTGGCGGGGCGTCGGTAGATACGCAGTATTTT. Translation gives CASQIAGGASVDTQYF.